This TCR beta chain was recovered during a study of blood T cell repertoires in COVID-19. Study-level background: Donors in the United States, Italy and Spain gave samples during acute or convalescent COVID-19. Nucleic acid was either cDNA or gDNA, and it came from T cells, B-cell-depleted T cells, or PBMCs.

Under the authors' procedure: Amplifying reference gene primers gave estimates of nucleated cell counts. Libraries were prepared by immunoSEQ multiplex PCR; TCRdb keeps only in-frame clonotypes and omits some of them. That table is the source of V, J and clone size, and D and trimming were worked out from the DNA. The sample consists of under 300,000 clones, around four fifths of them appearing once. Deletions cut 4 bases from V and 3 bases from J, with 13 bases between. CDR3 length: 15 amino acids. Germline CDR1 and CDR2: SGDLS and YYNGEE. Input material: peripheral blood. The sequence was collected from a man aged 30 to 45 who had recovered from COVID-19. V gene TRBV9 combines with J gene TRBJ2-2; D perhaps matches TRBD1 (5 bases). DNA for the CDR3: TGTGCCAGCAGCCCGGCAGGGTGGTACACCGGGGAGCTGTTTTTT. As protein: CASSPAGWYTGELFF.